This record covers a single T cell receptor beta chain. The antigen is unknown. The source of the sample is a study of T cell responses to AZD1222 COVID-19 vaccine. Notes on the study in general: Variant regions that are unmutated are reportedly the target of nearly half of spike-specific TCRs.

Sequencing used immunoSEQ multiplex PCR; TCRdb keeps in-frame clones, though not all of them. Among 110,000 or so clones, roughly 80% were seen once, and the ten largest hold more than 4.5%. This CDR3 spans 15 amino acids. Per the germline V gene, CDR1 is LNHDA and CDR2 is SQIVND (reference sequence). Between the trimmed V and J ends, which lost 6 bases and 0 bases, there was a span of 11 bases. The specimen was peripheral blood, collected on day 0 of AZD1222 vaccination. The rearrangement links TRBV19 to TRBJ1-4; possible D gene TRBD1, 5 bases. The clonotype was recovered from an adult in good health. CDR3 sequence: CASRVRQSTNEKLFF. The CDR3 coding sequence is TGTGCCAGTAGGGTCAGACAGTCAACTAATGAAAAACTGTTTTTT.